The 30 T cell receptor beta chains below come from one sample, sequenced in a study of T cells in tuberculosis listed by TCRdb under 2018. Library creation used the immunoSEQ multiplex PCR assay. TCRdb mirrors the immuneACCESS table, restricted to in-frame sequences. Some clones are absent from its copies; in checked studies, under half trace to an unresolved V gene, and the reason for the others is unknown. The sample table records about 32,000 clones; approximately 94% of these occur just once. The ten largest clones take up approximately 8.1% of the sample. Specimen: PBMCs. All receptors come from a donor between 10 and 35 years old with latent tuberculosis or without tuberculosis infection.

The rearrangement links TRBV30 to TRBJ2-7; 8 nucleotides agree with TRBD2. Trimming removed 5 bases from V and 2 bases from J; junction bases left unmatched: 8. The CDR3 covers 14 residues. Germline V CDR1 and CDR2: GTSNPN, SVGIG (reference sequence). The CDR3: CAWLAGGTTYEQYF. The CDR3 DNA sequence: TGTGCCTGGCTAGCGGGTGGGACGACCTACGAGCAGTACTTC.

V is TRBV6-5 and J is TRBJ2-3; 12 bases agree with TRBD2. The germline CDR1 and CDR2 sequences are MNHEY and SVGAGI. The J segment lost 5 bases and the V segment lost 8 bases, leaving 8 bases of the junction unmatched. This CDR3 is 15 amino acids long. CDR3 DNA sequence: TGTGCCAGCGGTAGACTAGCGGGAGAGATAGATACGCAGTATTTT. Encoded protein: CASGRLAGEIDTQYF.

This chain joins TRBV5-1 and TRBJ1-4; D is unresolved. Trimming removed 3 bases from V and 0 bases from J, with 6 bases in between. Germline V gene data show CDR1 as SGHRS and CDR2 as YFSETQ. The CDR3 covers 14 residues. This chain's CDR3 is CASSSGSTNEKLFF. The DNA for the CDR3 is TGCGCCAGCAGCTCGGGATCAACTAATGAAAAACTGTTTTTT.

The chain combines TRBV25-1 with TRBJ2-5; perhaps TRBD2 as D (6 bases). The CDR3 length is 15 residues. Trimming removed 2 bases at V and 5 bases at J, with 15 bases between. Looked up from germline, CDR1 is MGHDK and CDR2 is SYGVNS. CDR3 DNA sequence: TGTGCCAGCAGTGAAAAGGGACTCAATAGGGAGACCCAGTACTTC. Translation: CASSEKGLNRETQYF. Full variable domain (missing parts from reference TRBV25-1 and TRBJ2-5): EADIYQTPRYLVIGTGKKITLECSQTMGHDKMYWYQQDPGMELHLIHYSYGVNSTEKGDLSSESTVSRIRTEHFPLTLESARPSHTSQYLCASSEKGLNRETQYFGPGTRLLVL.

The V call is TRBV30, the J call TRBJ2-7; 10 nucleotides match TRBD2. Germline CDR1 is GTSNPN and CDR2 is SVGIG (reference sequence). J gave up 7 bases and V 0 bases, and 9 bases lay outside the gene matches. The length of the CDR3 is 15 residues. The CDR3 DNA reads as TGTGCCTGGAGTGTATCCCTAGCGGGAGTGGGTGAGCAGTACTTC. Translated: CAWSVSLAGVGEQYF.

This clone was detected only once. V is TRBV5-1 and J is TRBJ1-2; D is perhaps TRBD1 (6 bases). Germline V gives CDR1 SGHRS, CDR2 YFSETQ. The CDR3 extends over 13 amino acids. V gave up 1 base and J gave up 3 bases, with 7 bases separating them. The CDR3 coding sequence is TGCGCCAGCAGCTTGAACAGGGACTATGGCTACACCTTC. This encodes CASSLNRDYGYTF.

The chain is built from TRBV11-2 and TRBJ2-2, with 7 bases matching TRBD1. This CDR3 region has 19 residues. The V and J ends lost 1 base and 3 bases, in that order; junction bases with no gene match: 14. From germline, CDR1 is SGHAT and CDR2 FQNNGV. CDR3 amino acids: CASSLVWDSPTHYTGELFF. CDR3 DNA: TGTGCCAGCAGCTTAGTCTGGGACAGCCCCACGCATTACACCGGGGAGCTGTTTTTT. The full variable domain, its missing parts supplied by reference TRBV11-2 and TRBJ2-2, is EAGVAQSPRYKIIEKRQSVAFWCNPISGHATLYWYQQILGQGPKLLIQFQNNGVVDDSQLPKDRFSAERLKGVDSTLKIQPAKLEDSAVYLCASSLVWDSPTHYTGELFFGEGSRLTVL.

In nucleotides, the CDR3 is TGTGCCAGCAGCCAAAGACTAGCGGGATCGTCAGACTACGCAGATACGCAGTATTTT. As protein: CASSQRLAGSSDYADTQYF. This chain connects TRBV14 to TRBJ2-3, with TRBD2 matching over 11 bases. Germline V lookup: CDR1 SGHDN, CDR2 FVKESK. This CDR3 spans 19 amino acids. J gave up 4 bases and V 2 bases, and 14 bases lay outside the gene matches.

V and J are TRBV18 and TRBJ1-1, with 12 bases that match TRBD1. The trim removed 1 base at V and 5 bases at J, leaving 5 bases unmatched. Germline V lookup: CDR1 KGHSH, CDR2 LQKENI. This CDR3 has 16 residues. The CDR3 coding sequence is TGTGCCAGCTCACCACGGGGACAGGGGGCAGGGACTGAAGCTTTCTTT. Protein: CASSPRGQGAGTEAFF.

The CDR3, as DNA: TGTGCCAGCAGTGGGCCCAGACAAGCCGAAGCTTTCTTT. Its protein product is CASSGPRQAEAFF. This chain uses TRBV2 with TRBJ1-1; D is unresolved. The CDR3 runs 13 residues. The V end lost 4 bases, the J end lost 8 bases, and 14 bases lay between the germline ends. The V gene's germline CDR1 is SNHLY and CDR2 FYNNEI.

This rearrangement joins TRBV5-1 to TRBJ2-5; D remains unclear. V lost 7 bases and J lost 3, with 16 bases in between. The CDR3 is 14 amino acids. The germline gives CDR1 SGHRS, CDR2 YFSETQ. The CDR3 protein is CASGLGGAEETQYF. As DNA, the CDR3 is TGCGCCAGCGGCCTAGGTGGAGCCGAAGAGACCCAGTACTTC. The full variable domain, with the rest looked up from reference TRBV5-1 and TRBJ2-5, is KAGVTQTPRYLIKTRGQQVTLSCSPISGHRSVSWYQQTPGQGLQFLFEYFSETQRNKGNFPGRFSGRQFSNSRSEMNVSTLELGDSALYLCASGLGGAEETQYFGPGTRLLVL.

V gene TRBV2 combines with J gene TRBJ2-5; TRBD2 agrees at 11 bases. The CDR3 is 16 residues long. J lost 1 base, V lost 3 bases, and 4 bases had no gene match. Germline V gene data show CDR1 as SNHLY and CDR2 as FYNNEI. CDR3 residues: CASSEGLAGGQETQYF. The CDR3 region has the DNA TGTGCCAGCAGTGAGGGGCTAGCGGGAGGCCAAGAGACCCAGTACTTC.

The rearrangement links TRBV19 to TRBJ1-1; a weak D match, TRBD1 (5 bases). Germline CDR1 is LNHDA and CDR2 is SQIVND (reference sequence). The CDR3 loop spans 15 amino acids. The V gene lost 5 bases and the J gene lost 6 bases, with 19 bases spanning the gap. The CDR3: CASSSGSPSRAEAFF. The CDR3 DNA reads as TGTGCCAGTAGTTCAGGGTCCCCAAGCAGGGCTGAAGCTTTCTTT.

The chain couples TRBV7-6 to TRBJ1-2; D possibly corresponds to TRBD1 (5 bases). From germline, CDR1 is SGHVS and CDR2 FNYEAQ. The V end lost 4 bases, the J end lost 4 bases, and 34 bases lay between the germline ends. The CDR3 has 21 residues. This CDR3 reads CASSSPPWWGRSIPGGYGYTF. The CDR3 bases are TGTGCCAGCAGCTCTCCCCCTTGGTGGGGCAGAAGCATTCCTGGTGGCTATGGCTACACCTTC. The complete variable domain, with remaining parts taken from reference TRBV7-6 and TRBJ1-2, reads GAGVSQSPRYKVTKRGQDVALRCDPISGHVSLYWYRQALGQGPEFLTYFNYEAQQDKSGLPNDRFSAERPEGSISTLTIQRTEQRDSAMYRCASSSPPWWGRSIPGGYGYTFGSGTRLTVV.

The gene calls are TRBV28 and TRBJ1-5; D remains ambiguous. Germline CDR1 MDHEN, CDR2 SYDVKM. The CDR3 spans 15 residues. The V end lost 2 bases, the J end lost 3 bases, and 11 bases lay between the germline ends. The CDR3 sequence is CASSLPGLYNQPQHF. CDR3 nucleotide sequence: TGTGCCAGCAGTTTACCAGGCCTCTACAATCAGCCCCAGCATTTT.

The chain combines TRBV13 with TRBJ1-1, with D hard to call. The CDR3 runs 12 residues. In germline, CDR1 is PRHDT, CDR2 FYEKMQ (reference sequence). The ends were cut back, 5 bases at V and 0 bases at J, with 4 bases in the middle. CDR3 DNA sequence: TGTGCCAGCAGCCAAATGAACACTGAAGCTTTCTTT. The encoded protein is CASSQMNTEAFF.

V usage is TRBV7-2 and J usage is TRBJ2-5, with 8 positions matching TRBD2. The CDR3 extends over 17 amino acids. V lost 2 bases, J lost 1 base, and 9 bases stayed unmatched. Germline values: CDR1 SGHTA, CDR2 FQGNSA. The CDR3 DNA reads TGTGCCAGCAGCTTACGGTGGTCGGCGGGGGGCCAAGAGACCCAGTACTTC. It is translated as CASSLRWSAGGQETQYF.

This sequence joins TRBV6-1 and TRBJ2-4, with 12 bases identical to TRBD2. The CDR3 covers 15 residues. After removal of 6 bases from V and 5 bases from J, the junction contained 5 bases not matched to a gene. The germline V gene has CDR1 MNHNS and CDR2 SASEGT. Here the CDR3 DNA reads TGTGCCAGCAGGCTAGCGGGGGGGTTGGAAAACATTCAGTACTTC. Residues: CASRLAGGLENIQYF.

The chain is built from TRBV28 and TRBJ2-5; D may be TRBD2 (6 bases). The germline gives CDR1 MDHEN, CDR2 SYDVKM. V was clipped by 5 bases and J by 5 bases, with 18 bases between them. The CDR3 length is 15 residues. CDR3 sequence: CASSLQVPGGETQYF. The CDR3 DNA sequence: TGTGCCAGCAGTCTACAGGTGCCTGGGGGGGAGACCCAGTACTTC.

The CDR3 DNA sequence: TGTGCCAGCAGCGTCAACTCGCAACCGAACACCGGGGAGCTGTTTTTT. Protein: CASSVNSQPNTGELFF. The gene calls are TRBV9 and TRBJ2-2; D remains unclear. Germline lookup yields CDR1 SGDLS and CDR2 YYNGEE. The V gene lost 2 bases and the J gene lost 0 bases, with 11 bases spanning the gap. CDR3 length: 16 residues.

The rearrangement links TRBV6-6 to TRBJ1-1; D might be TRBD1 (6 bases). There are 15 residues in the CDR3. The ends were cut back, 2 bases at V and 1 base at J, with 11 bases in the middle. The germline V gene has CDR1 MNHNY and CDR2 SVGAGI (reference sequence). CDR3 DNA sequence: TGTGCCAGCAGTTACCCGGACAGAGGGAACACTGAAGCTTTCTTT. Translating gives CASSYPDRGNTEAFF.

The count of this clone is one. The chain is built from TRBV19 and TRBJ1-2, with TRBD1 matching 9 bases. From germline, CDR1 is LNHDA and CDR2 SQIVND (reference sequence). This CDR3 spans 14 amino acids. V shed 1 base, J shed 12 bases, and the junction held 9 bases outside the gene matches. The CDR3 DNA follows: TGTGCCAGTAGTATAGCGTTGACAGGGGGAGACCACACCTTC. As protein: CASSIALTGGDHTF.

Written as DNA, the CDR3 is TGTGCCAGCAGCTCCAAACAGGGGAATGAGCAGTTCTTC. It translates to CASSSKQGNEQFF. V usage is TRBV13 and J usage is TRBJ2-1; 7 bases align to TRBD1. This CDR3 spans 13 amino acids. V was pared by 4 bases and J by 7 bases, with 4 bases of the junction left unmatched. Germline-derived CDR1 and CDR2 are PRHDT and FYEKMQ (reference sequence).

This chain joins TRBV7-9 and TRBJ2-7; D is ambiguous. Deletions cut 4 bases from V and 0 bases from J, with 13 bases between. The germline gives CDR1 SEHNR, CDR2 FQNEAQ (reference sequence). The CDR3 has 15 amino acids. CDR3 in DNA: TGTGCCAGCAGCTCCCTGGCAGCGAGCTCCTACGAGCAGTACTTC. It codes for CASSSLAASSYEQYF. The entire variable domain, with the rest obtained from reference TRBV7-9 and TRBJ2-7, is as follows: DTGVSQNPRHKITKRGQNVTFRCDPISEHNRLYWYRQTLGQGPEFLTYFQNEAQLEKSRLLSDRFSAERPKGSFSTLEIQRTEQGDSAMYLCASSSLAASSYEQYFGPGTRLTVT.

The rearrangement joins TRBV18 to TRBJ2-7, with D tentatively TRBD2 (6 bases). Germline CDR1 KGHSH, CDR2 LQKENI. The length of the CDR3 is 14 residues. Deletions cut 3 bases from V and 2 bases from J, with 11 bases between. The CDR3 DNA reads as TGTGCCAGCTCACCTGGGACTTGGGCCTACGAGCAGTACTTC. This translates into CASSPGTWAYEQYF.

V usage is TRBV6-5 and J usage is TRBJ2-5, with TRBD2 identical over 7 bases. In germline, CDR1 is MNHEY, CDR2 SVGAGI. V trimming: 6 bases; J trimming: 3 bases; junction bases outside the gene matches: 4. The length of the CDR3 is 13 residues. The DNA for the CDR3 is TGTGCCAGCAGGCCCCGGGAGGAAGAGACCCAGTACTTC. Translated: CASRPREEETQYF.

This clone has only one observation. CDR3 sequence reads: CSARQGNTIYF. CDR3 DNA: TGCAGTGCGAGACAGGGAAACACCATATATTTT. The V gene is TRBV20-1, the J gene TRBJ1-3; maybe TRBD1 (5 bases). CDR1 is DFQATT and CDR2 is SNEGSKA in the germline V gene (reference sequence). This CDR3 spans 11 amino acids. Trimming stripped 6 bases from V and 4 bases from J, with 7 bases between.

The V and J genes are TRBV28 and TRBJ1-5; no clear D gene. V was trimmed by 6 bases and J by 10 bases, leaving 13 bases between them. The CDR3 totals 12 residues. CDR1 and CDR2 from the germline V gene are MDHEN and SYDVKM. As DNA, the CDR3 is TGTGCCAGCAGGCGTTGGAGGGCTCCCCAGCATTTT. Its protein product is CASRRWRAPQHF.

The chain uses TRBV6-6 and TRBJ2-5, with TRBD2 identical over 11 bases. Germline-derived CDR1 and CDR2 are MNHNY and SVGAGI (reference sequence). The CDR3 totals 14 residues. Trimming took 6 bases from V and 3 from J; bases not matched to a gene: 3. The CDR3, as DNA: TGTGCCAGCAGCATTAGCGGGAGGGAAGAGACCCAGTACTTC. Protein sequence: CASSISGREETQYF.

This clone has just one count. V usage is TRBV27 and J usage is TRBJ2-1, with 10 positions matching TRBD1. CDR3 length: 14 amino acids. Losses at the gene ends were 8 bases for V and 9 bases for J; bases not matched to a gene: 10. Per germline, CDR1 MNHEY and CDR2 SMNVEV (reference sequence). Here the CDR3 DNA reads TGTGCCAGCTCCTGGGGGGACAGGGGAGGTGAGCAGTTCTTC. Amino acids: CASSWGDRGGEQFF.